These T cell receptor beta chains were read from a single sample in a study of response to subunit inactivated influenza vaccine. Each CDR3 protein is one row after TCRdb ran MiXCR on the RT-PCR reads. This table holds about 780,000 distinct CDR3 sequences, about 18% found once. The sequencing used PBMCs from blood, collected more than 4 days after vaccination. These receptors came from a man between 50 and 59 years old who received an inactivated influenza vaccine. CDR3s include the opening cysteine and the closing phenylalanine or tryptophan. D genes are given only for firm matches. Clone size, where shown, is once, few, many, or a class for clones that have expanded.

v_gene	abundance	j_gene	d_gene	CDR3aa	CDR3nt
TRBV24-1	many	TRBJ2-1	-	CATSDFDRSTEQFF	TGTGCCACCAGTGATTTTGATAGATCGACGGAGCAGTTCTTC
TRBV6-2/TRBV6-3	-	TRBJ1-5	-	CASTYAGAGQPQHF	TGTGCCAGCACCTACGCGGGGGCCGGTCAGCCCCAGCATTTT
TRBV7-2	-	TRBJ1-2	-	CASSLGATEAGYTF	TGTGCCAGCAGCTTAGGGGCGACAGAAGCTGGCTACACCTTC
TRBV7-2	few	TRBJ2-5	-	CASSLGDSVETQYF	TGTGCCAGCAGCTTAGGCGACAGTGTAGAGACCCAGTACTTC
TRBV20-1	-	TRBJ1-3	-	CSARQVLRNTIYF	TGCAGTGCTCGACAGGTTCTCAGAAACACCATATATTTT
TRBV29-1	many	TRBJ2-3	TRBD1	CSAGTGVADTQYF	TGCAGCGCTGGGACAGGGGTTGCAGATACGCAGTATTTT
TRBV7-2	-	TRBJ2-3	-	CASTWGSDTQYF	TGTGCCAGCACCTGGGGGTCAGATACGCAGTATTTT
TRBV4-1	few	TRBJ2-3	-	CASSQVPAEDTQYF	TGCGCCAGCAGCCAAGTCCCCGCCGAAGATACGCAGTATTTT
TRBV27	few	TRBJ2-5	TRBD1	CASSLLQGAQETQYF	TGTGCCAGCAGTTTATTACAGGGGGCACAAGAGACCCAGTACTTC
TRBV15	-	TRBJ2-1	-	CATSRGLTATYNEQFF	TGTGCCACCAGCAGGGGTCTTACGGCTACATACAATGAGCAGTTCTTC
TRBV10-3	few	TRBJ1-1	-	CAISGRTLNTEAFF	TGTGCCATCAGTGGTAGAACTTTGAACACTGAAGCTTTCTTT
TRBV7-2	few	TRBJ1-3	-	CASSYTGSPGNTIYF	TGTGCCAGCAGCTACACAGGGAGCCCTGGAAACACCATATATTTT
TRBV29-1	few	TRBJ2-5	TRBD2	CSVDRLAGKTQYF	TGCAGCGTTGACAGACTAGCTGGGAAGACCCAGTACTTC
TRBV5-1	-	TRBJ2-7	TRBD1	CASRSGTASYEQYF	TGCGCCAGCAGGTCCGGGACAGCCTCCTACGAGCAGTACTTC
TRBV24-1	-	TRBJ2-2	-	CATSEGGRPPRGGELFF	TGCGCCACCAGTGAGGGTGGGCGCCCCCCGCGAGGCGGGGAGCTGTTTTTT